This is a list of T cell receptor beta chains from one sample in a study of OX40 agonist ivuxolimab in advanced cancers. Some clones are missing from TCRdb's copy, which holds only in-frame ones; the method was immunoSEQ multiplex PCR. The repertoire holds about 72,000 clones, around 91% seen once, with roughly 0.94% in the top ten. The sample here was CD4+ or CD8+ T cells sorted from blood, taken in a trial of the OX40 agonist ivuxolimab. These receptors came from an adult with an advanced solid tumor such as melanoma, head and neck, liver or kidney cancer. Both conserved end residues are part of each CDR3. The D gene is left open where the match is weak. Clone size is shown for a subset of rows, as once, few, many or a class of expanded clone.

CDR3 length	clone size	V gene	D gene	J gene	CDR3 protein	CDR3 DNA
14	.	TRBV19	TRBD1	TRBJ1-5	CASRGTGFNQPQHF	TGTGCCAGTAGGGGGACAGGGTTTAATCAGCCCCAGCATTTT
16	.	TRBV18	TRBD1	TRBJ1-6	CASSITGTGEYSPLHF	TGTGCCAGCTCAATAACCGGGACAGGGGAGTATTCACCCCTCCACTTT
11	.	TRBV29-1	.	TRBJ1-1	CSVALQPEAFF	TGCAGCGTTGCTTTGCAGCCTGAAGCTTTCTTT
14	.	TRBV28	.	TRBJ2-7	CASSLTPLVYEQYF	TGTGCCAGCAGCTTGACACCTCTGGTCTACGAGCAGTACTTC
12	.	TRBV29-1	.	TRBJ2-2	CSAQGGPGELFF	TGCAGCGCACAAGGGGGGCCCGGGGAGCTGTTTTTT
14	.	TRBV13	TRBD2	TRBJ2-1	CASSSREGPNEQFF	TGTGCCAGCAGCTCTAGGGAGGGCCCCAATGAGCAGTTCTTC
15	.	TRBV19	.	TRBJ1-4	CASKWGGTYNEKLFF	TGTGCCAGCAAGTGGGGAGGGACTTACAATGAAAAACTGTTTTTT
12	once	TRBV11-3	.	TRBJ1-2	CASRGANYGYTF	TGTGCCAGCAGGGGAGCTAACTATGGCTACACCTTC
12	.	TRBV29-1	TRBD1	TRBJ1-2	CSVRQGNYGYTF	TGCAGCGTTCGACAGGGTAACTATGGCTACACCTTC
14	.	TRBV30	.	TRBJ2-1	CAWSFSSGYNEQFF	TGTGCCTGGAGTTTTAGCTCGGGATACAATGAGCAGTTCTTC
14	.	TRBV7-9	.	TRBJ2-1	CASTSQGTAHEQFF	TGTGCCAGCACCTCACAGGGGACTGCCCATGAGCAGTTCTTC
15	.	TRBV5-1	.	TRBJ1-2	CASSLAPTGLEGYTF	TGCGCCAGCAGCTTGGCACCAACAGGGTTGGAGGGCTACACCTTC
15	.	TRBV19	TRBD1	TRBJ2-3	CASSIRGQRTDTQYF	TGTGCCAGTAGTATAAGGGGACAGCGCACAGATACGCAGTATTTT
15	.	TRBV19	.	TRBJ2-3	CASSMVPTSTDTQYF	TGTGCCAGTAGTATGGTCCCGACTTCCACAGATACGCAGTATTTT
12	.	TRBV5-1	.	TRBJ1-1	CASSVDRTEAFF	TGCGCCAGCAGTGTCGACAGGACTGAAGCTTTCTTT
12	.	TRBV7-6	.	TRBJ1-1	CASGYRDTEAFF	TGTGCCAGCGGGTATAGGGACACTGAAGCTTTCTTT
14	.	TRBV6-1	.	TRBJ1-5	CASRKAGEDQPQHF	TGTGCCAGCAGGAAGGCAGGGGAAGATCAGCCCCAGCATTTT
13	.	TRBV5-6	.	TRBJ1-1	CASSLVGDTEAFF	TGTGCCAGCAGCTTGGTTGGGGACACTGAAGCTTTCTTT
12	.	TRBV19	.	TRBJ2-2	CASSTLIGELFF	TGTGCCAGTAGTACCCTTATCGGGGAGCTGTTTTTT
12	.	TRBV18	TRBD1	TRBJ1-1	CASSPQGNEAFF	TGTGCCAGCTCTCCACAGGGGAATGAAGCTTTCTTT
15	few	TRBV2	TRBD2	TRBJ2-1	CASSLLAGLRNEQFF	TGTGCCAGCAGTCTACTAGCGGGGCTTAGGAATGAGCAGTTCTTC
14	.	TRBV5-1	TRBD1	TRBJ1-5	CASSEGQGHQPQHF	TGCGCCAGCAGCGAGGGACAGGGCCATCAGCCCCAGCATTTT
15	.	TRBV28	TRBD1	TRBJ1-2	CASSPGTGTPPGYTF	TGTGCCAGCAGTCCCGGGACAGGGACTCCTCCTGGCTACACCTTC
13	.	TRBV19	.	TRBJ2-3	CASRHLSTDTQYF	TGTGCCAGCAGACATCTTAGCACAGATACGCAGTATTTT
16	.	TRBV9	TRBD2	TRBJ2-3	CASSPLGAGYTDTQYF	TGTGCCAGCAGCCCCCTCGGAGCGGGGTACACAGATACGCAGTATTTT
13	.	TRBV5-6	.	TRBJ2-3	CASSLKGEDTQYF	TGTGCCAGCAGCTTGAAAGGGGAAGATACGCAGTATTTT
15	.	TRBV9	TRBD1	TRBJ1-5	CASSPMGQGGQPQHF	TGTGCCAGCAGCCCGATGGGACAGGGAGGTCAGCCCCAGCATTTT
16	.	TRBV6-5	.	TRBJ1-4	CASSYSRVGTNEKLFF	TGTGCCAGCAGTTACTCCAGGGTTGGAACTAATGAAAAACTGTTTTTT
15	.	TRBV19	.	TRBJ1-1	CASSTQGGENTEAFF	TGTGCCAGTAGTACCCAGGGTGGGGAGAACACTGAAGCTTTCTTT
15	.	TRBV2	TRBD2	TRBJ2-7	CASTPRASGGYEQYF	TGTGCCAGCACCCCTCGGGCTAGCGGGGGTTACGAGCAGTACTTC
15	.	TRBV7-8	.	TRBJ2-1	CASSLSRALYNEQFF	TGTGCCAGCAGCTTATCACGGGCCCTCTACAATGAGCAGTTCTTC
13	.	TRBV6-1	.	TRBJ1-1	CASRDQMNTEAFF	TGTGCCAGCAGAGACCAAATGAACACTGAAGCTTTCTTT
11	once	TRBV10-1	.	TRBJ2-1	CASSDFDEQFF	TGCGCCAGCAGCGATTTCGATGAGCAGTTCTTC
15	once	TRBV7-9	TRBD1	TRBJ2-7	CASSIRDSQTYEQYF	TGTGCCAGCAGCATCCGGGACAGCCAAACCTACGAGCAGTACTTC
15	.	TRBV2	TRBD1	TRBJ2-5	CASSEGGTALIEQYF	TGTGCCAGCAGTGAAGGGGGGACAGCGCTGATTGAGCAGTACTTC
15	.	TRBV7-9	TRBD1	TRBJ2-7	CASSLDRAPSYEQYF	TGTGCCAGCAGCTTGGACAGGGCCCCTTCCTACGAGCAGTACTTC
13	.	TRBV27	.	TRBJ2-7	CASSLGASYEQYF	TGTGCCAGCAGTTTAGGGGCCTCCTACGAGCAGTACTTC
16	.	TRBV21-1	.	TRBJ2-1	CASSKGRSGSRDEQFF	TGTGCCAGCAGCAAAGGACGTAGCGGGAGTAGGGATGAGCAGTTCTTC
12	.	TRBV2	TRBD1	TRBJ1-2	CASRQGALGYTF	TGTGCCAGTCGACAGGGGGCGCTTGGCTACACCTTC
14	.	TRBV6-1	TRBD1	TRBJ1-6	CASSRDRGVSPLHF	TGTGCCAGCAGCCGGGACAGGGGTGTTTCACCCCTCCACTTT
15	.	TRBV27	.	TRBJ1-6	CASSSLREPNSPLHF	TGTGCCAGCAGTTCCCTCCGGGAACCGAATTCACCCCTCCACTTT